The sequence of this T cell receptor beta chain was determined in a study of metastatic and nonmetastatic thyroid tumors. V shed 8 bases and J 3 bases; nucleotides not matched to a gene: 6. Per germline, CDR1 SNHLY and CDR2 FYNNEI. CDR3 length equals 13 residues. TCRdb reanalyzed the PCR reads via MiXCR. The sample lists 30,000 or so clones, about 30% seen once, with more than 30% in the top ten. This clone was detected ten times or more. Treatment of any kind had been given to no patient before thyroid surgery. The sequence was obtained from a female donor with papillary thyroid cancer or a benign thyroid nodule (not recorded which). Some clones in this sample may be carry-over from other donors' samples. Source material: blood. The chain uses TRBV2 and TRBJ1-1; 7 bases fit TRBD1. CDR3 amino acids: CASAQGRDTEAFF. The CDR3, as DNA: TGTGCCAGCGCACAGGGGAGGGACACTGAAGCTTTCTTT.